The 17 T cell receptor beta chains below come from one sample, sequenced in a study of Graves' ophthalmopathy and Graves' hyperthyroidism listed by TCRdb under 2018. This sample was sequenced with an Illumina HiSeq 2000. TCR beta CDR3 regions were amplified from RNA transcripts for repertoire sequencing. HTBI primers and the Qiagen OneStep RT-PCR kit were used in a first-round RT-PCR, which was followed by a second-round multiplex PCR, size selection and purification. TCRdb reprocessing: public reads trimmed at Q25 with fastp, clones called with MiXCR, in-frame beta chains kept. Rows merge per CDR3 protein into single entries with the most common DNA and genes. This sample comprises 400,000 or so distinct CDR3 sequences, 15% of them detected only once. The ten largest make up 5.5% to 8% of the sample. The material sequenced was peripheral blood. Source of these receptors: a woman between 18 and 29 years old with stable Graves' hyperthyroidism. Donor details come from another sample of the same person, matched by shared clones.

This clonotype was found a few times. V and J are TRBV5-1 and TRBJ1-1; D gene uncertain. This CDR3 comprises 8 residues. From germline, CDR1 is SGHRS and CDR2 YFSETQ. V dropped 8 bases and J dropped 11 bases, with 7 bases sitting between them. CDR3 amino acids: CARRRAFF. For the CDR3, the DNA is TGCGCCAGAAGACGGGCTTTCTTT.

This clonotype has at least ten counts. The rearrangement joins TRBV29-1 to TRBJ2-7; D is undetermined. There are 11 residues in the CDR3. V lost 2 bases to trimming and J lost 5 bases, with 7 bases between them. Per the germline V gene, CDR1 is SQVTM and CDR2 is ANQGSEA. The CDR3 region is CSVENGDEQYF. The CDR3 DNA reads TGCAGCGTTGAAAACGGCGACGAGCAGTACTTC.

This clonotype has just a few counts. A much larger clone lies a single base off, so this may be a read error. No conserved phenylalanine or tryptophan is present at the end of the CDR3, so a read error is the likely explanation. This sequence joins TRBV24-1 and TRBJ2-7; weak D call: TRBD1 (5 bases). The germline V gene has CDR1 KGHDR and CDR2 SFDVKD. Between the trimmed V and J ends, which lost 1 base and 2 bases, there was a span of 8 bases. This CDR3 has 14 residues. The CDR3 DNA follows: TGTGCCACCAGTGATTTAAAGGGGCCCTACGAGCAGTACTAC. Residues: CATSDLKGPYEQYY.

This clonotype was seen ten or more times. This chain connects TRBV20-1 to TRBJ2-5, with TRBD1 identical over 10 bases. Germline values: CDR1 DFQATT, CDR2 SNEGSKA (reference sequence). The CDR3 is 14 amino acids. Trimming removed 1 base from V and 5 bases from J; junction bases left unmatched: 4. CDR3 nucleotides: TGCAGTGCTAGAGGACAGGGGGCGCGGGAGACCCAGTACTTC. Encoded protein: CSARGQGARETQYF.

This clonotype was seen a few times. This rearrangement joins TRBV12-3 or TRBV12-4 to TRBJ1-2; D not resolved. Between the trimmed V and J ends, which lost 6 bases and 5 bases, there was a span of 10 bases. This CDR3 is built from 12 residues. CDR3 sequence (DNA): TGTGCCAGCAGCGGACGGGCTTATGGCTACACCTTC. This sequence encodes CASSGRAYGYTF.

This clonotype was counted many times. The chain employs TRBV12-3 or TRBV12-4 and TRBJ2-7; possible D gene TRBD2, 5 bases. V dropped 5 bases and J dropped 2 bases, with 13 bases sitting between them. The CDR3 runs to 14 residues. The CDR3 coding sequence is TGTGCCAGCAGTGTCCGGGGTTCCCCCTACGAGCAGTACTTC. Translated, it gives CASSVRGSPYEQYF.

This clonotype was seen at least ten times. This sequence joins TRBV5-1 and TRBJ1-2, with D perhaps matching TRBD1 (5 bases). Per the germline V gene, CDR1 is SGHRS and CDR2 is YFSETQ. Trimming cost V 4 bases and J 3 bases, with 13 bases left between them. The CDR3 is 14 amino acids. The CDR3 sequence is CASSRNQGDYGYTF. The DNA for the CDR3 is TGCGCCAGCAGCCGAAACCAGGGCGACTATGGCTACACCTTC. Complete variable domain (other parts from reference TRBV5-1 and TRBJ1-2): KAGVTQTPRYLIKTRGQQVTLSCSPISGHRSVSWYQQTPGQGLQFLFEYFSETQRNKGNFPGRFSGRQFSNSRSEMNVSTLELGDSALYLCASSRNQGDYGYTFGSGTRLTVV.

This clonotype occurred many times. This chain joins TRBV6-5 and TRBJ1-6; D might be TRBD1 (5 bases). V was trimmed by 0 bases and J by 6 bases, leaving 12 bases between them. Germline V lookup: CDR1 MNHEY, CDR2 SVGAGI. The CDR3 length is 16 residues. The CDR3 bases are TGTGCCAGCAGTTACTCGGGCAGGGCCTTTAATTCACCCCTCCACTTT. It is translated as CASSYSGRAFNSPLHF.

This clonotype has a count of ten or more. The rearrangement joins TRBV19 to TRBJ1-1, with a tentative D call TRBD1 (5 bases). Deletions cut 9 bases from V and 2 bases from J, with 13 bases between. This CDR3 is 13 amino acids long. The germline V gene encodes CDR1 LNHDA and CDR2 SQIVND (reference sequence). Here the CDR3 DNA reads TGTGCCAGCAGGGACCGACAAAACACTGAAGCTTTCTTT. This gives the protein CASRDRQNTEAFF.

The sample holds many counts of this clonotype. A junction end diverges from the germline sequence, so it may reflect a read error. CDR3 bases: TGTGCTAGCAGCTCTGGACAGGGGGCGCGGTTCACCGGGGAGCTGTTTTTT. Its translation: CASSSGQGARFTGELFF. The V and J genes are TRBV7-7 and TRBJ2-2, with 11 bases fitting TRBD1. The CDR3 covers 17 residues. Germline CDR1 reads SSHAT; CDR2 reads FNYEAQ (reference sequence).

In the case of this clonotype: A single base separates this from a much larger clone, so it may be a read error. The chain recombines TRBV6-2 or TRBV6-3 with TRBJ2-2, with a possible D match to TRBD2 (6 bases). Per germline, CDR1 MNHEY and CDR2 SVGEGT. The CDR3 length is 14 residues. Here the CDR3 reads CASSYSSLPGGLFF. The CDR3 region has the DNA TGTGCCAGCAGTTACTCGTCATTACCCGGGGGGCTGTTTTTT.

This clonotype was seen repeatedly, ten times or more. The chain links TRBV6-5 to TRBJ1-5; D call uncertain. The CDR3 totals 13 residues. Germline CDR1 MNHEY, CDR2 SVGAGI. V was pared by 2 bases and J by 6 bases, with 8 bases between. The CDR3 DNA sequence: TGTGCCAGCAGTTACGGCTTATCTCAGCCCCAGCATTTT. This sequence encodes CASSYGLSQPQHF.

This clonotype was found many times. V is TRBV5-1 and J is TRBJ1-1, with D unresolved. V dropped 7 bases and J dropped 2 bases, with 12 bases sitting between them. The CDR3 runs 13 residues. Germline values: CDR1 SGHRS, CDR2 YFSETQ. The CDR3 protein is CASGSGRNTEAFF. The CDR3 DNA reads TGCGCCAGCGGGTCGGGTAGAAACACTGAAGCTTTCTTT.

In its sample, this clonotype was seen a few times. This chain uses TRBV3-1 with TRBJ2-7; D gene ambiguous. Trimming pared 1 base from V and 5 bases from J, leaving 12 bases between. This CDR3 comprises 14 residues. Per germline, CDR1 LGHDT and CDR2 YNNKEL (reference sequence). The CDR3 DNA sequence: TGTGCCAGCAGCCAAGGGATGGTGGGGAACGAGCAGTACTTC. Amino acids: CASSQGMVGNEQYF.

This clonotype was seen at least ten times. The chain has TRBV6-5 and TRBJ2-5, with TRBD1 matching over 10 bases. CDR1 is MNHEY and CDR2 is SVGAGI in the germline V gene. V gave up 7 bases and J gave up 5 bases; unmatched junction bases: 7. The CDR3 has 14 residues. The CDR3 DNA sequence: TGTGCCAGCAAACTCGGACAGGGGGTGGAGACCCAGTACTTC. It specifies CASKLGQGVETQYF.

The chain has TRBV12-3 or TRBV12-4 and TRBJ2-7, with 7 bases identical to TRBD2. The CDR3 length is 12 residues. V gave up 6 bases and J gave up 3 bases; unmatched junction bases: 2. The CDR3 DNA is TGTGCCAGCAGAGGACTAGGCTACGAGCAGTACTTC. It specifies CASRGLGYEQYF.

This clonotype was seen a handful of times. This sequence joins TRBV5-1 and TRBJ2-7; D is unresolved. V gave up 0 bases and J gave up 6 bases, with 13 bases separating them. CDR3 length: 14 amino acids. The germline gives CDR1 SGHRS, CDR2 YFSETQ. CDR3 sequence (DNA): TGCGCCAGCAGCTTGGCTCAGAAAGTCGTCGAGCAGTACTTC. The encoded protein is CASSLAQKVVEQYF.